The present entry profiles one TCR beta chain with its context. The antigen is not known. The germline V gene has CDR1 DFQATT and CDR2 SNEGSKA (reference sequence). The CDR3 length is 15 residues. The record originates from a study of vaccination and CD4 T cells after COVID-19. Study context: Two doses of either BNT162b2 or mRNA-1273 vaccine were given to participants. Cells received overlapping spike peptides from SARS-CoV-2, HCoV-NL63, HCoV-OC43 and HCoV-229E as stimulation.

Described treatment: roughly nine-day PBMC culture with coronavirus spike peptide pools or control peptides (ViraFEST assay). Some 2 million PBMCs were grown per well alongside approximately 10 IU/ml IL-2 and roughly 9.3 ug/ml peptide pools. The Oncomine TCR Beta short-read assay was what sequenced the DNA obtained from cultured CD4+ T cells. Genomic DNA was taken out of cultured CD4+ T cells by extraction. MiXCR, applied by TCRdb to the PCR reads, yields one record per CDR3 protein. The sample shows about 14,000 distinct CDR3 sequences, about 60% of them seen only once. This clonotype originated in a human donor who had recovered from COVID-19. The J gene is TRBJ2-4, the V gene TRBV20-1; D might be TRBD2 (5 bases). Specimen: CD4+ T cells from blood, cultured in vitro. CDR3 nucleotide sequence: TGCAGCGCCCCGGGGATCGCCATAGCCAAAAACATTCAGTACTTC. Translation: CSAPGIAIAKNIQYF.